The rows below give T cell receptor beta chains drawn from one sample of a study of T cell repertoires in cytomegalovirus infection. TCRdb reanalysed the reads using MiXCR and keeps one entry per CDR3 protein. The repertoire holds about 300,000 distinct CDR3 sequences, with more than 20% as singletons. The sample taken for sequencing was PBMCs. The receptors shown here come from a human donor in good health (CMV status not recorded). Some clones in this sample may be carry-over from other donors' samples. Each CDR3 is given with its conserved first and last residue. D genes are given only for firm matches. Not every row has a clone size; where given, it reads once, few, many or a size class.

v_gene	abundance	d_gene	j_gene	CDR3aa	CDR3nt
TRBV7-6	many	-	TRBJ2-1	CASSLDLGASSSYNEQFF	TGTGCCAGCAGCCTCGATTTGGGCGCGTCGAGCTCCTACAATGAGCAGTTCTTC
TRBV28	-	-	TRBJ1-5	CASSLRRRYGNQPQHF	TGTGCCAGCAGTTTAAGGAGGCGTTACGGCAATCAGCCCCAGCATTTT
TRBV7-6	-	TRBD1	TRBJ2-1	CASSRTGTGGNEQFF	TGTGCCAGCAGCCGCACCGGGACAGGGGGCAATGAGCAGTTCTTC
TRBV7-8	many	-	TRBJ2-7	CASSVRASSYEQYF	TGTGCCAGCAGCGTCAGGGCCAGCTCCTACGAGCAGTACTTC
TRBV12-3/TRBV12-4	-	-	TRBJ1-2	CASSLAGTRGYTF	TGTGCCAGCAGTTTAGCGGGAACGCGAGGCTACACCTTC
TRBV20-1	few	TRBD2	TRBJ2-1	CSAPEASGSLEQFF	TGCAGTGCTCCGGAGGCTAGCGGGAGCTTGGAGCAGTTCTTC
TRBV3-1	-	-	TRBJ2-7	CASSQAESEQYF	TGTGCCAGCAGCCAAGCCGAGTCTGAGCAGTACTTC
TRBV20-1	-	-	TRBJ2-5	CSAPGPLKETQYF	TGCAGTGCCCCGGGACCCCTGAAGGAGACCCAGTACTTC
TRBV6-5	few	TRBD1	TRBJ2-5	CASSYSGDSQETQYF	TGTGCCAGCAGTTACTCGGGGGACAGCCAAGAGACCCAGTACTTC
TRBV30	few	TRBD2	TRBJ2-1	CAWSVQPGHPGLAALVQFF	TGTGCCTGGAGTGTCCAACCCGGGCACCCGGGACTAGCGGCTTTAGTTCAGTTCTTC